This entry is about one T cell receptor (beta chain). Other nucleotide sequences from this sample produce the same CDR3. This entry belongs to a study of cytotoxic CD8 clonotypes in ibrutinib-treated CLL. V was pared by 3 bases and J by 4 bases, with 12 bases between. The CDR3 is 14 amino acids. Germline V gene data show CDR1 as KGHSH and CDR2 as LQKENI. Libraries were prepared by immunoSEQ multiplex PCR; TCRdb keeps only in-frame clonotypes and omits some of them. The sample lists some 140,000 clones, 75% to 95% occurring once. This clonotype originated in a human donor with chronic lymphocytic leukemia. The sequencing used PBMCs, collected after 12 months of ibrutinib treatment. The V gene is TRBV18, the J gene TRBJ1-1; D not certain. CDR3: CASSPLGGSTEAFF. In DNA, the CDR3 is TGTGCCAGCTCACCTCTAGGAGGGAGCACTGAAGCTTTCTTT.